Listed here is a single T cell receptor beta chain. Its target is not known. The data stem from a study of T cell responses to AZD1222 COVID-19 vaccine. The repertoire was sequenced with immunoSEQ multiplex PCR; TCRdb's copy has only in-frame clones and lacks some. The sample consists of about 120,000 clones, over 75% of them appearing once. Study observations and caveats: Every sample of the repertoires postdated the peak T cell response. After two AZD1222 doses, spike-specific TCR breadth and depth rose versus day 0. White British people made up most donors, females outnumbered males, and clonal diversity was possibly underestimated. The number of AZD1222 recipients seropositive at baseline was only 6 or 7.

CDR1 and CDR2 (germline): LNHDA, SQIVND (reference sequence). This CDR3 region has 17 residues. The junction had 16 bases not matched to a gene; V was cut back by 6 bases and J by 4 bases. The sequence came from an adult in good health. The sequenced sample was peripheral blood, obtained on day 0 of AZD1222 vaccination. The chain couples TRBV19 to TRBJ1-2; 8 nucleotides line up with TRBD1. The CDR3 DNA reads as TGTGCCAGTAGCTATGGGACAGGAGTTTCCACGCTCTATGGCTACACCTTC. Protein sequence: CASSYGTGVSTLYGYTF.